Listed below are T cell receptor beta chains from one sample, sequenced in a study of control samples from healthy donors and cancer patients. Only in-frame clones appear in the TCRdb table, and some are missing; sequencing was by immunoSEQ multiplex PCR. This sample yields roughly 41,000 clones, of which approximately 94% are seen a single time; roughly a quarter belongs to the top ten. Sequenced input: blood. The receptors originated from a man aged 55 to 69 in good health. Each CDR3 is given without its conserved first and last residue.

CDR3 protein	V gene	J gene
ATINGWNTEAF	TRBV12-3/TRBV12-4	TRBJ1-1
ASSPPLWDRRQETQY	TRBV18	TRBJ2-5
ASSSPTSGRSEQY	TRBV27	TRBJ2-7
AWASYLNTEAF	TRBV30	TRBJ1-1
ARPGHKTNYGYT	TRBV10-1	TRBJ1-2
ASTSAGASTPDGYT	TRBV27	TRBJ1-2
ATSDSREGVNYGYT	TRBV24-1	TRBJ1-2
ASSSPPAGLYGYT	TRBV6-5	TRBJ1-2
SQTFTDTQY	TRBV20-1	TRBJ2-3
ASSQSSGRAGDTQY	TRBV7-9	TRBJ2-3
ASSVAEINSPLH	TRBV11-2	TRBJ1-6
SVGRTGGYEQY	TRBV29-1	TRBJ2-7
ASSMRQETQY	TRBV19	TRBJ2-5
ASSRGDRAINQPQH	TRBV4-1	TRBJ1-5
ASSEGGAYNSPLH	TRBV25-1	TRBJ1-6
ASSLETNTGELF	TRBV7-3	TRBJ2-2
AIRRDGSYEQY	TRBV10-3	TRBJ2-7
ASSPLSGSYEQY	TRBV7-9	TRBJ2-7
ASSQGIAGDSEQF	TRBV14	TRBJ2-1
ASWDRGKNNYGYT	TRBV27	TRBJ1-2
ASTKSTGQLSSYEQY	TRBV11-2	TRBJ2-7
ASSLARDQETQY	TRBV5-4	TRBJ2-5
ATTSGHEQF	TRBV24-1	TRBJ2-1
ASSPGGWLYGYT	TRBV27	TRBJ1-2
ASSFMQRQNNSPLH	TRBV27	TRBJ1-6
ASSATGGPGNTIY	TRBV9	TRBJ1-3
ASSRGMGGKASEQY	TRBV3-1/TRBV3-2	TRBJ2-7
ASSLGLGGELF	TRBV12-3/TRBV12-4	TRBJ2-2
ASSLAGVDEQF	TRBV5-1	TRBJ2-1
ASSSWTANTEAF	TRBV7-8	TRBJ1-1
ASSGGGRVTETQY	TRBV9	TRBJ2-5
SARVATEQF	TRBV20-1	TRBJ2-1
ASSQEGPPAYEQY	TRBV4-1	TRBJ2-7
ASSQTASYEQY	TRBV7-6	TRBJ2-7
ASSDQDRGGTDTQY	TRBV6-4	TRBJ2-3
ASSQTGYEQY	TRBV2	TRBJ2-7
ASSYGGQAGEKLF	TRBV6-5	TRBJ1-4
ATSAPRNEQF	TRBV2	TRBJ2-1
ASSLQGTSNEKLF	TRBV28	TRBJ1-4
ASSLALGEQF	TRBV5-4	TRBJ2-1
ASSTGQNSGNTIY	TRBV10-1	TRBJ1-3
ASSYSQGAGETQY	TRBV6-5	TRBJ2-5
AWERDRGYEQY	TRBV30	TRBJ2-7
ASSDSLNPITGELF	TRBV5-6	TRBJ2-2
ASSKIPSGDDEQY	TRBV21-1	TRBJ2-7
ASSLASQGPLEQY	TRBV11-3	TRBJ2-7
ASSLTPGQNTGELF	TRBV7-3	TRBJ2-2
ASSLQSDTQY	TRBV28	TRBJ2-3
ASSSRITFRNEQF	TRBV11-2	TRBJ2-1
ASSQPSGPPYEQY	TRBV6-5	TRBJ2-7
ASSPPEYNEQF	TRBV18	TRBJ2-1
ASSVLGGTDTQY	TRBV9	TRBJ2-3
ASSPSFGGELF	TRBV27	TRBJ2-2